This TCR beta chain was documented in a study of T cells in Graves' hyperthyroidism and ophthalmopathy. Amplification of TCR beta CDR3 regions was performed using RNA transcripts as template. An initial round of RT-PCR targeting the TCR CDR3 relied on the HTBI primer set. Each CDR3 protein is one row after TCRdb ran MiXCR on the multiplex PCR reads. The sample contains hundreds of thousands of distinct CDR3 sequences, around 15% of which appear only once. Points from the study as a whole: Separating ophthalmopathy from stable hyperthyroidism was achieved by a 13 V-J model. With a median lead of approximately 6.4 months before onset, the model predicted ophthalmopathy.

About this clonotype itself: Antigen specificity is unknown.

The V segment lost 4 bases and the J segment 1 base; nucleotides outside the gene matches: 13. The CDR3 is 17 amino acids. The V gene's germline CDR1 is SGHNT and CDR2 YYREEE (reference sequence). Uncontrolled infection, other autoimmune disease, pregnancy and lactation each barred patients from inclusion. The authors obtained PBMCs from around 10 ml of fresh peripheral blood. The J gene is TRBJ2-5, the V gene TRBV5-4; TRBD2 agrees at 7 bases. This TCR was sampled from a woman aged 18-29 years with Graves' hyperthyroidism. Specimen: blood. The CDR3: CASSPSGPGGLQETQYF. The CDR3, as DNA: TGTGCCAGCAGCCCCTCGGGACCGGGGGGACTCCAAGAGACCCAGTACTTC.